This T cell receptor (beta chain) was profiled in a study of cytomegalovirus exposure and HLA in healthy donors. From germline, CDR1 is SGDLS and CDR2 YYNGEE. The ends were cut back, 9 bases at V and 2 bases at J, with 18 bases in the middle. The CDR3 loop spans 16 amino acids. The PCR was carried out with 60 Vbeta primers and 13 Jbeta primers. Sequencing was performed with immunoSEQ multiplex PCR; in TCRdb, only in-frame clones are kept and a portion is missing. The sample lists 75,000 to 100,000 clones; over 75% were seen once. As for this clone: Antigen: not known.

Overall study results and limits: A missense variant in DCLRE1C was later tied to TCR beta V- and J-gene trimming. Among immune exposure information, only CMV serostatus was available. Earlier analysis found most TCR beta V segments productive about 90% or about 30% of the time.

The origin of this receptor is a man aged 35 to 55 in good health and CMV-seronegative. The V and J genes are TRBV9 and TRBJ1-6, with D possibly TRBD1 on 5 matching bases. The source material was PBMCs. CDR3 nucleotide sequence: TGTGCCACCGGCCCGGGTCAGGGAACCTATAATTCACCCCTCCACTTT. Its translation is CATGPGQGTYNSPLHF.